This T cell receptor beta chain derives from a study of T cell changes during pregnancy in multiple sclerosis. This CDR3 has 15 residues. Germline V gives CDR1 MNHNS, CDR2 SASEGT. The V end lost 4 bases, the J end lost 0 bases, and 10 bases lay between the germline ends. The table came from immunoSEQ multiplex PCR; TCRdb's copy has only in-frame clones and leaves some out. Here the sample spans under 110,000 clones, about 90% being singletons. The chain is built from TRBV6-1 and TRBJ1-5; D is ambiguous. This receptor was obtained from a female donor with multiple sclerosis, enrolled in a pregnancy study. Material: peripheral blood, obtained before pregnancy. DNA of the CDR3: TGTGCCAGCAGTGGCAGACTCAGTAGCAATCAGCCCCAGCATTTT. It is translated as CASSGRLSSNQPQHF.